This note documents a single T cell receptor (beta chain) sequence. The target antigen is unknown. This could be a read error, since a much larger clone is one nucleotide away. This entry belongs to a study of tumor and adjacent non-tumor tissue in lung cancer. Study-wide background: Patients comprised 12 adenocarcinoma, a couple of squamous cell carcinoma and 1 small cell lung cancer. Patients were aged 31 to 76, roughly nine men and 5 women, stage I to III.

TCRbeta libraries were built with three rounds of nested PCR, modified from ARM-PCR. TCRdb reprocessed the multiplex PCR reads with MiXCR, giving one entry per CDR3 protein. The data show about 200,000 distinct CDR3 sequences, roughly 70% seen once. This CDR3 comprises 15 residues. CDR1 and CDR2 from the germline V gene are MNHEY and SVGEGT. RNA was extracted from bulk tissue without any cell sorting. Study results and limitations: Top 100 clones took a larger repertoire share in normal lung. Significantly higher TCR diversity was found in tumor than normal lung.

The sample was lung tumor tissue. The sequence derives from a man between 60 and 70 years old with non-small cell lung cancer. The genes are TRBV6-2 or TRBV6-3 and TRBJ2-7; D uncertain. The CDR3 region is CASSYSISVSYEHYF. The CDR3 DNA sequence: TGTGCCAGCAGTTACTCGATCAGCGTTTCCTACGAGCATTACTTC.